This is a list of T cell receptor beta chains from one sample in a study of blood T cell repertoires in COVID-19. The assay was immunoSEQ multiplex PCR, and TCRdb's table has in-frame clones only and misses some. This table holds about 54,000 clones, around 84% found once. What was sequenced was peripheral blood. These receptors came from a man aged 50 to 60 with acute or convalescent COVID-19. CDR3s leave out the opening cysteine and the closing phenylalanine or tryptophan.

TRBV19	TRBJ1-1	ASSPNRVGTEAF
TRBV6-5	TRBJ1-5	ASSPGVDQPQH
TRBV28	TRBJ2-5	ASSSLQREGRETQY
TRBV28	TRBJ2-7	ASVGLAGYYEQY
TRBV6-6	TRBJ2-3	ASSALFSGSTDTQY
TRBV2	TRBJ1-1	ASSSRGLTTEAF
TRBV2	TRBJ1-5	ASSGDRAVGQPQH
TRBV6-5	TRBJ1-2	ASSYLPGSRGYT
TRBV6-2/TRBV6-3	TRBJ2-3	ASSYGGATDTQY
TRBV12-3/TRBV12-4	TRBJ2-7	ASGVTYEQY
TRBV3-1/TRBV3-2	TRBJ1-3	ASSQVLGNTIY
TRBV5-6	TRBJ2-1	ASSFTYEQF
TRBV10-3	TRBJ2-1	AISANSGASYNEQF
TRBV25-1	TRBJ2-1	ASSGLAGQNEQF
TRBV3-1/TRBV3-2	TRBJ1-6	ASSEDRETPLH
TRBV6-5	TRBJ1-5	ASRTGTGGNQPQH
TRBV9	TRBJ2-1	ASSASEAYNEQF
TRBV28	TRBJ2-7	ASTSGTGAYEQY
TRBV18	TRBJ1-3	ASSPPGASSGNTIY
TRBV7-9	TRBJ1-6	ASSLEQYNSPLH
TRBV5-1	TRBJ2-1	ASSLATSGTYNEQF
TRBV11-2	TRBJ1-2	ASSPLADYGYT
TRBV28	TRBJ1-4	ASSAGEFSNEKLF
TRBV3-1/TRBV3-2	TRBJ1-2	ASSQGLGSNGYT
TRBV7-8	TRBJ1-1	ASSSWTENTEAF
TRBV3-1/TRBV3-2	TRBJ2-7	ASSPGLAGGEQY
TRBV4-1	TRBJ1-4	ASSRQVENEKLF
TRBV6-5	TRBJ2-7	ASTTHGGSYEQY
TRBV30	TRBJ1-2	ACHRDRPYGYT